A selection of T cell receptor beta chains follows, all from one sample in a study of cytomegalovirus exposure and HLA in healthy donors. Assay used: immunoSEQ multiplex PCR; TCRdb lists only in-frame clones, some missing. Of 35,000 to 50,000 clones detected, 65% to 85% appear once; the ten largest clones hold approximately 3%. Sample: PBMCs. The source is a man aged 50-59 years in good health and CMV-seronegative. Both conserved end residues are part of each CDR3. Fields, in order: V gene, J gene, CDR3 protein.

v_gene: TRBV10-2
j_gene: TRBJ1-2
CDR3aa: CASSEDRGSVGYTF

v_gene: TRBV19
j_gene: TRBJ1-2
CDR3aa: CASRSGVYGYTF

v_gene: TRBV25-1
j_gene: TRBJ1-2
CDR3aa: CASSDPGAGYTF

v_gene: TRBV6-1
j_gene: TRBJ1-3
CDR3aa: CASREQGGYTIYF

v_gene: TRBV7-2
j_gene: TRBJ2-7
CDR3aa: CASSFGQTPSYEQYF

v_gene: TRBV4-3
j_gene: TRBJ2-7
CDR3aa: CASSQDTSGLSYEQYF

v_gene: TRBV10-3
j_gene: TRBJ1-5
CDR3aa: CAIRATGDQPQHF

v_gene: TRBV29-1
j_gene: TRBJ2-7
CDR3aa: CSARTVSYEQYF

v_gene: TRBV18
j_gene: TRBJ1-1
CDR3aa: CASSSHQVGTEAFF

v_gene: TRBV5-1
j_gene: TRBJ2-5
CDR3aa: CASSLYGASGTQYF

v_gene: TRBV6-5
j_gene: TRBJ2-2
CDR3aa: CASSYGQHTGELFF